One T cell receptor beta chain is described in this entry. The antigen is undetermined. TCRdb's table, derived via immunoSEQ multiplex PCR, lists solely in-frame clones and lacks some. The profile shows around 620,000 clones, 85% to 95% of them singletons. This sample is part of a study of shared clonotypes between healthy human individuals. There are 15 residues in the CDR3. General study points: Naive subsets tended to show greater estimated richness than memory subsets.

Terminally differentiated effector memory CD45RA+ cells were excluded by CCR7 positive selection of CD45RO-negative cells. Material: naive CD8+ T cells sorted from blood. The source of this sequence is a woman under 40 in good health. This chain links TRBV21-1 with TRBJ2-2; the listed D gene, TRBD2, was not tested against the DNA. TRBV21-1 is assigned pseudogene status. CDR3 protein: CASSKGRSYTGELFF. The DNA of the CDR3 is TGTGCCAGCAGCAAAGGGCGGAGTTACACCGGGGAGCTGTTTTTT.